This T cell receptor (beta chain) was documented in a study of cytomegalovirus exposure and HLA in healthy donors. The PCR was carried out with 60 Vbeta primers and 13 Jbeta primers. Assay: immunoSEQ multiplex PCR; the TCRdb copy retains only in-frame clones and omits some. This table has roughly 150,000 clones, less than 90% appearing once. This CDR3 contains 15 residues. CDR1 is SGHNT and CDR2 is YYREEE in the germline V gene (reference sequence). V trimming: 0 bases; J trimming: 2 bases; junction bases outside the gene matches: 1. This sequence was found in a boy aged 2 to 9 in good health and CMV-seronegative. This sequence joins TRBV5-4 and TRBJ2-3; 9 bases match TRBD2. The sample taken for sequencing was PBMCs. CDR3 loop: CASSLGLADTDTQYF. CDR3 bases: TGTGCCAGCAGCTTGGGACTAGCGGACACAGATACGCAGTATTTT.